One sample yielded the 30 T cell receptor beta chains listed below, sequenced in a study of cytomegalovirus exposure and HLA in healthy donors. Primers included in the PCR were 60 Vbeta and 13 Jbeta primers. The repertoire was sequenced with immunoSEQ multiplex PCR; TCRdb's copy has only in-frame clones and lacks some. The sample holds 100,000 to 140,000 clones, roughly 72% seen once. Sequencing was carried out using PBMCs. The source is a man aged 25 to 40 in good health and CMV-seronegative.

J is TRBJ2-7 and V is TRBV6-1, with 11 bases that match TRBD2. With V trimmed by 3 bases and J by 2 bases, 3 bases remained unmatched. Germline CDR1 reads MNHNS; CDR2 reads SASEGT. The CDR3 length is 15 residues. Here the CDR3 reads CASSDGLAGTYEQYF. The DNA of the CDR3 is TGTGCCAGCAGTGACGGACTAGCGGGTACCTACGAGCAGTACTTC.

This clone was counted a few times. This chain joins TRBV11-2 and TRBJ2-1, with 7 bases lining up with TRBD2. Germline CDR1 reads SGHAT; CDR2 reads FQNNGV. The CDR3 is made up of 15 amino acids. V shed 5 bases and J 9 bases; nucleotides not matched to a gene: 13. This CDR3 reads CASSPSGAGAIEQFF. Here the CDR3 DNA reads TGTGCCAGCAGCCCCTCCGGTGCGGGAGCAATTGAGCAGTTCTTC.

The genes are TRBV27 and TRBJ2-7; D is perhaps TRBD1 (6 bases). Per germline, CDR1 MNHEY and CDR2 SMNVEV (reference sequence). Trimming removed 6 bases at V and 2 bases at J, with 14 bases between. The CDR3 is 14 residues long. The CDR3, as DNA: TGTGCCAGCAGGCCCCTGACAGGCCCCTACGAGCAGTACTTC. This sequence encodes CASRPLTGPYEQYF.

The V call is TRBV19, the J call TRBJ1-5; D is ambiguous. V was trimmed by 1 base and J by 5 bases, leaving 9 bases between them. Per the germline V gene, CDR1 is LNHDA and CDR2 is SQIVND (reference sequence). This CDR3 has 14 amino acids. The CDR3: CASSIVRADQPQHF. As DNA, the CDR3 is TGTGCCAGTAGTATAGTGAGGGCCGATCAGCCCCAGCATTTT.

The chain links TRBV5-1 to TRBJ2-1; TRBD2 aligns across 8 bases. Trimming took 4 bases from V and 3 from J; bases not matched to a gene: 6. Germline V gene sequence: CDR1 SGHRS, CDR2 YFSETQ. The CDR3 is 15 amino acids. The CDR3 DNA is TGCGCCAGCAGCGGAAGCGGGAGAAGCTACAATGAGCAGTTCTTC. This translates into CASSGSGRSYNEQFF. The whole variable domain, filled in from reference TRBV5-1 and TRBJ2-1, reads KAGVTQTPRYLIKTRGQQVTLSCSPISGHRSVSWYQQTPGQGLQFLFEYFSETQRNKGNFPGRFSGRQFSNSRSEMNVSTLELGDSALYLCASSGSGRSYNEQFFGPGTRLTVL.

The CDR3 DNA reads TGCGCCAGCAGCACAGACAGGGGAGGGGGACAAGCCCAGTACTTC. Encoded protein: CASSTDRGGGQAQYF. The chain links TRBV5-1 to TRBJ2-5, with D possibly being TRBD1 (8 bases). The CDR3 is 15 amino acids. V was clipped by 4 bases and J by 9 bases, with 22 bases between them. The V gene's germline CDR1 is SGHRS and CDR2 YFSETQ. Full variable domain (missing parts from reference TRBV5-1 and TRBJ2-5): KAGVTQTPRYLIKTRGQQVTLSCSPISGHRSVSWYQQTPGQGLQFLFEYFSETQRNKGNFPGRFSGRQFSNSRSEMNVSTLELGDSALYLCASSTDRGGGQAQYFGPGTRLLVL.

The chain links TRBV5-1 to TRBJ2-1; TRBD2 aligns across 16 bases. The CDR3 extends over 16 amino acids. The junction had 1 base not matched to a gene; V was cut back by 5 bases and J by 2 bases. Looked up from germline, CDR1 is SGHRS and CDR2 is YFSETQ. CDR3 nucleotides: TGCGCCAGCAGTGGGACTAGCGGGAGGGCCTACAATGAGCAGTTCTTC. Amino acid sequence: CASSGTSGRAYNEQFF.

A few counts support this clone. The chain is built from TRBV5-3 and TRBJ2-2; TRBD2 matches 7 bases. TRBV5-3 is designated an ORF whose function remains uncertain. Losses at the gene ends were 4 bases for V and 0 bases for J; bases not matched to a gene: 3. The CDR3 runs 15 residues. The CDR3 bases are TGTGCCAGAAGCCCCGGACTAGCGAACACCGGGGAGCTGTTTTTT. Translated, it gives CARSPGLANTGELFF.

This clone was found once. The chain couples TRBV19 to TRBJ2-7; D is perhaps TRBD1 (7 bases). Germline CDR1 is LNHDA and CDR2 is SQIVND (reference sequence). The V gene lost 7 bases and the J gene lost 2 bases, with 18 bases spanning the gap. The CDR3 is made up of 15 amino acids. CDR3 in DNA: TGTGCCAGTACTCCCCAGGGGGGACCTACCTACGAGCAGTACTTC. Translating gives CASTPQGGPTYEQYF. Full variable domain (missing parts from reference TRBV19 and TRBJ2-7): DGGITQSPKYLFRKEGQNVTLSCEQNLNHDAMYWYRQDPGQGLRLIYYSQIVNDFQKGDIAEGYSVSREKKESFPLTVTSAQKNPTAFYLCASTPQGGPTYEQYFGPGTRLTVT.

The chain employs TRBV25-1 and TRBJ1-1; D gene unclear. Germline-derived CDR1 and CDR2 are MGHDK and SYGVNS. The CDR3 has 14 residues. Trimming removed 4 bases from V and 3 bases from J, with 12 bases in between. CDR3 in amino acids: CASSGPTGYTEAFF. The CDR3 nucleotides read TGTGCCAGCAGTGGCCCGACGGGGTACACTGAAGCTTTCTTT.

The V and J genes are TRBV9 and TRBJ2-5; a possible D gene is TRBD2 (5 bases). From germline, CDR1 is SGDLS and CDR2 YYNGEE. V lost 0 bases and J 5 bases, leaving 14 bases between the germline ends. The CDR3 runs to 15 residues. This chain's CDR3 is CASSVAGIEEETQYF. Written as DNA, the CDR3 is TGTGCCAGCAGCGTAGCCGGGATTGAGGAGGAGACCCAGTACTTC.

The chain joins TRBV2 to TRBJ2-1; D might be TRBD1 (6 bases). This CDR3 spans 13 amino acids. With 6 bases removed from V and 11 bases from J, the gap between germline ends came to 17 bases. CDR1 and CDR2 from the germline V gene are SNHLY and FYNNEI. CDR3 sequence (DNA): TGTGCCAGCAGGGATACCACAGGGAAACAGCAGTTCTTC. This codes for CASRDTTGKQQFF.

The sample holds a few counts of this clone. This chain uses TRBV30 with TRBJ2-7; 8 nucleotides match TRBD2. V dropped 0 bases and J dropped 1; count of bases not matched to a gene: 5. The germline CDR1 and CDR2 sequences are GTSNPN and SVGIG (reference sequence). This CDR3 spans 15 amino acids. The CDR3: CAWSVAAGVSYEQYF. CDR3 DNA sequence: TGTGCCTGGAGTGTCGCAGCGGGGGTTTCCTACGAGCAGTACTTC.

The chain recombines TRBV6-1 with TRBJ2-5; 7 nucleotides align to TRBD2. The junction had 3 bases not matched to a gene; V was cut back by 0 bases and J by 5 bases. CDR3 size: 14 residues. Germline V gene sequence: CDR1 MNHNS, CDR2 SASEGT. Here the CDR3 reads CASSEAAGVETQYF. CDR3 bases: TGTGCCAGCAGTGAAGCGGCGGGGGTGGAGACCCAGTACTTC.

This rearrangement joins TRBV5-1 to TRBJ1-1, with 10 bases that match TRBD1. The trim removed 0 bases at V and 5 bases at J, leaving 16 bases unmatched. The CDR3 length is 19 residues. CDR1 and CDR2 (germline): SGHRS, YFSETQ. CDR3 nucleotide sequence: TGCGCCAGCAGCTTGGGAGCAGCCGGGACAGGGGATTTGGCAACTGAAGCTTTCTTT. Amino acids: CASSLGAAGTGDLATEAFF.

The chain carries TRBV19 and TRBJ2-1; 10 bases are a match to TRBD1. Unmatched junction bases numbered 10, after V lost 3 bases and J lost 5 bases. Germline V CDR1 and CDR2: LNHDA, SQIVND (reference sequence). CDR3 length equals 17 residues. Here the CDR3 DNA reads TGTGCCAGTAGTATGGGCCTCGGACAGGGGGGGGACAATGAGCAGTTCTTC. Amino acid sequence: CASSMGLGQGGDNEQFF.

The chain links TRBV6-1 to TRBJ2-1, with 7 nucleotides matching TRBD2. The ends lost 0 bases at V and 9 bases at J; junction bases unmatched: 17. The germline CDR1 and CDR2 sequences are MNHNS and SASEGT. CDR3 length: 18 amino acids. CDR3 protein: CASSEALLGQGGRAEQFF. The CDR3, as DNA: TGTGCCAGCAGTGAAGCGCTTCTCGGCCAGGGAGGGAGGGCTGAGCAGTTCTTC.

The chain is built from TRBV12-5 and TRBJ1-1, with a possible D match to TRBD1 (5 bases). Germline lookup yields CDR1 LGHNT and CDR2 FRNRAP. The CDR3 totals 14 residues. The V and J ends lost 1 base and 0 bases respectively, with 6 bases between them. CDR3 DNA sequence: TGTGCTAGTGGTTTGGAGGGGATGAACACTGAAGCTTTCTTT. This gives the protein CASGLEGMNTEAFF.

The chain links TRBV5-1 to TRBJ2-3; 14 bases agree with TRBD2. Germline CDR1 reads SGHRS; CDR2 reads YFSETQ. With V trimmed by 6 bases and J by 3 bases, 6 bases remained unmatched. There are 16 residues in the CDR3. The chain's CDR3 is CASTPRLAGGTDTQYF. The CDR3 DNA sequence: TGCGCCAGCACCCCCAGACTAGCGGGAGGGACAGATACGCAGTATTTT.

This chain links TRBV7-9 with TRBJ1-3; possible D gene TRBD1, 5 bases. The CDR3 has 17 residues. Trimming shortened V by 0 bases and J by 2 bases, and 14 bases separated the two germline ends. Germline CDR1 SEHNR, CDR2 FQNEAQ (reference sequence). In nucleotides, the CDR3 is TGTGCCAGCAGCTTAGCGCCGGGGGTCGGCCCTGGAAACACCATATATTTT. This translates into CASSLAPGVGPGNTIYF. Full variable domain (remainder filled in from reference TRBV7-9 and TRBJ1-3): DTGVSQNPRHKITKRGQNVTFRCDPISEHNRLYWYRQTLGQGPEFLTYFQNEAQLEKSRLLSDRFSAERPKGSFSTLEIQRTEQGDSAMYLCASSLAPGVGPGNTIYFGEGSWLTVV.

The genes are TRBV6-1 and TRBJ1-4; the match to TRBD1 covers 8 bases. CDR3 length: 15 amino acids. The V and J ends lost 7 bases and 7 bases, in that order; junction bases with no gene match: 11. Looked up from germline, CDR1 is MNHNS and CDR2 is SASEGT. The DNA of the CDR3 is TGTGCCAGCACCGAGGCCCCGGACAGGGCTGAAAAACTGTTTTTT. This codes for CASTEAPDRAEKLFF.

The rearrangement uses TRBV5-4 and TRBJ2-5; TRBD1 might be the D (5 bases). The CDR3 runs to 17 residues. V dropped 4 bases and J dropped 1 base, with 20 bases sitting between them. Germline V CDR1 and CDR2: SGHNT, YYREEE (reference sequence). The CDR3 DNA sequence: TGTGCCAGCAGCGGGGCGGCCACCGAGGCTCTCCAAGAGACCCAGTACTTC. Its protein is CASSGAATEALQETQYF.

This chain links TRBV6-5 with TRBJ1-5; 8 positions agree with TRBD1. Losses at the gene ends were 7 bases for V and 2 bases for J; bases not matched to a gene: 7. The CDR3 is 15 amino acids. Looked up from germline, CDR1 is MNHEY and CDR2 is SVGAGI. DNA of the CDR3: TGTGCCAGCACCATGGACAGGGTGGGCAATCAGCCCCAGCATTTT. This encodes CASTMDRVGNQPQHF.

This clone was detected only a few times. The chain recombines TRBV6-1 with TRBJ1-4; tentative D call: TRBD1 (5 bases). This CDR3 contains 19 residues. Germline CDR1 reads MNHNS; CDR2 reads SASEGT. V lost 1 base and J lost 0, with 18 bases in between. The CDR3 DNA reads TGTGCCAGCAGTGAAGTCGTGACAGCTATAGACGCAACTAATGAAAAACTGTTTTTT. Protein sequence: CASSEVVTAIDATNEKLFF.

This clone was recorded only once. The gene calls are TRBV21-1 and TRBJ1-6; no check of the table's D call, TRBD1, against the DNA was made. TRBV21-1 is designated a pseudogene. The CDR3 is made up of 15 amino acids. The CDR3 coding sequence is TGTGCCAGCAGCAAAGCGGGGACAGATCACTCACCCCTCCACTTT. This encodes CASSKAGTDHSPLHF.

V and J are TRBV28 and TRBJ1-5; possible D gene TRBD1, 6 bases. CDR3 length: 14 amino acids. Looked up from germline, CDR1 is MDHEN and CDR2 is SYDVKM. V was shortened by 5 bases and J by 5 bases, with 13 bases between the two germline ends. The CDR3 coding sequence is TGTGCCAGCAGTCGAACAGGGTACGATCAGCCCCAGCATTTT. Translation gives CASSRTGYDQPQHF.

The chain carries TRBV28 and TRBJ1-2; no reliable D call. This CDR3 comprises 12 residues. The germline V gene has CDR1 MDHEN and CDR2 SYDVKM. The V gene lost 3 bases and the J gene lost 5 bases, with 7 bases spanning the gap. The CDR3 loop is CASSFMEYGYTF. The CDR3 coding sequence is TGTGCCAGCAGTTTCATGGAGTATGGCTACACCTTC.

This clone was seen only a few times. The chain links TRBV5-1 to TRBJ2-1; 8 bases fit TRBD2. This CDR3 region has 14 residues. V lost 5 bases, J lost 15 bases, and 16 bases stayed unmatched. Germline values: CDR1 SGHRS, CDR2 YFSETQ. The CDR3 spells CASSQPPQRESPFF. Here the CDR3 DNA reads TGCGCCAGCAGTCAGCCCCCCCAGCGGGAGTCGCCGTTCTTC.

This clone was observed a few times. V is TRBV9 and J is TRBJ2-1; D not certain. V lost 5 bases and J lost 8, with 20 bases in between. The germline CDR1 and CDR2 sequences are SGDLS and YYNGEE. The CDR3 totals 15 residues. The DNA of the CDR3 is TGTGCCAGCAGTTCCGGCGGAGACCCTCCCGATGAGCAGTTCTTC. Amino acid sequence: CASSSGGDPPDEQFF.

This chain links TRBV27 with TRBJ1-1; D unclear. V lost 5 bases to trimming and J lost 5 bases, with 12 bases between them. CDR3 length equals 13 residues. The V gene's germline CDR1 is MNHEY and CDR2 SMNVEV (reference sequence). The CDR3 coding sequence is TGTGCCAGCAGTCCTAGATCCGGGACTGAAGCTTTCTTT. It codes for CASSPRSGTEAFF.